This T cell receptor (beta chain) is drawn from a study of siplizumab effects on memory and regulatory T cells. Study findings and constraints: Roughly 75-95% of proliferating clones (CD4+ or CD8+) could not be assigned a naive or memory phenotype. The suppressive capacity of proliferating Tregs from siplizumab cultures remained unconfirmed.

A word on this clone: Its cognate antigen is unknown.

This CDR3 region has 16 residues. With V trimmed by 3 bases and J by 4 bases, 11 bases remained unmatched. Germline V gives CDR1 LNHDA, CDR2 SQIVND (reference sequence). Around 10^5 TCR templates per sample were sequenced. Repertoires were generated with immunoSEQ multiplex PCR, while TCRdb's copy carries only in-frame clones and drops some. The sample consists of 95,000 to 100,000 clones, 92% of them appearing once. V usage is TRBV19 and J usage is TRBJ1-1, with 7 bases that match TRBD1. This TCR was recovered from a human donor in good health. The specimen was non-Treg CD4+ T cells sorted from blood. Here the CDR3 DNA reads TGTGCCAGTAGTATTCTTCCGTCAGGGGGGGGCACTGAAGCTTTCTTT. It translates to CASSILPSGGGTEAFF.